The rows below give T cell receptor beta chains drawn from one sample of a study of CD8+ T cells in alopecia areata. Using immunoSEQ multiplex PCR, the repertoire was profiled, and TCRdb retains in-frame clones only, with some absent. The repertoire holds 150,000 or so clones, with 40% to 50% as singletons. The sample taken for sequencing was CD4+ T cells sorted from blood. These receptors were collected from a human donor with alopecia areata. Both conserved end residues are part of each CDR3. D genes are given only for firm matches. Size tells how often a clone was seen (once, few, many) or the class of an expanded clone, and some rows leave it out.

V gene	clone size	J gene	D gene	CDR3 protein	CDR3 DNA
TRBV4-2	few	TRBJ2-5	.	CASSQDSSAETQYF	TGTGCCAGCAGCCAAGACTCCTCCGCCGAGACCCAGTACTTC
TRBV29-1	few	TRBJ2-7	TRBD2	CSKISGDSYEQYF	TGCAGCAAAATTAGCGGGGACTCCTACGAGCAGTACTTC
TRBV7-9	few	TRBJ2-3	.	CASSPNTDTQYF	TGTGCCAGCAGCCCCAACACAGATACGCAGTATTTT
TRBV30	.	TRBJ1-2	.	CAWSARLYGYTF	TGTGCCTGGAGTGCACGCCTTTATGGCTACACCTTC
TRBV5-1	few	TRBJ1-2	.	CASSLNSANYGYTF	TGCGCCAGCAGCTTGAATTCAGCAAACTATGGCTACACCTTC
TRBV7-2	.	TRBJ1-2	.	CASSSWSNRDYGYTF	TGTGCCAGCAGCTCGTGGTCAAACCGGGACTATGGCTACACCTTC
TRBV29-1	few	TRBJ2-7	TRBD2	CSVGRGVGPGHEQYF	TGCAGCGTTGGTCGGGGGGTAGGGCCCGGCCACGAGCAGTACTTC
TRBV20-1	.	TRBJ1-2	.	CSARNGYTF	TGCAGTGCTAGGAACGGCTACACCTTC
TRBV28	.	TRBJ2-1	TRBD2	CASSFREGRLNEQFF	TGTGCCAGCAGTTTTCGGGAGGGCCGGCTCAATGAGCAGTTCTTC
TRBV2	many	TRBJ2-2	.	CASIRDYTGELFF	TGTGCCAGCATCAGGGACTACACCGGGGAGCTGTTTTTT
TRBV13	.	TRBJ2-7	TRBD1	CASRRTGGAYEQYF	TGTGCCAGCAGACGGACAGGGGGTGCCTACGAGCAGTACTTC
TRBV9	.	TRBJ2-4	.	CASSGRGGKNIQYF	TGTGCCAGCAGCGGCAGGGGAGGGAAAAACATTCAGTACTTC
TRBV4-1	few	TRBJ2-2	TRBD1	CASSPRQGSPGELFF	TGCGCCAGCAGCCCCAGACAGGGCAGCCCCGGGGAGCTGTTTTTT
TRBV2	.	TRBJ2-3	TRBD2	CASSGGREGPDTQYF	TGTGCCAGCAGTGGGGGGCGGGAGGGCCCAGATACGCAGTATTTT
TRBV28	.	TRBJ2-3	.	CASSSVDTQYF	TGTGCCAGCAGTTCGGTAGATACGCAGTATTTT
TRBV5-1	once	TRBJ2-4	.	CAGGPGLTKNIQYF	TGCGCCGGCGGTCCCGGGCTCACCAAAAACATTCAGTACTTC
TRBV7-2	.	TRBJ1-5	TRBD1	CASSPGTAPLEPQHF	TGTGCCAGCAGCCCAGGGACAGCTCCGTTGGAGCCCCAGCATTTT
TRBV30	.	TRBJ1-1	TRBD1	CAWSFQGVTEAFF	TGTGCCTGGAGTTTTCAGGGGGTCACTGAAGCTTTCTTT
TRBV29-1	.	TRBJ2-5	.	CSVEDKGTQYF	TGCAGCGTTGAAGATAAGGGGACCCAGTACTTC
TRBV5-1	few	TRBJ2-1	TRBD2	CASSFEASGGHNEQFF	TGCGCCAGCAGCTTCGAGGCTAGCGGGGGTCACAATGAGCAGTTCTTC
TRBV30	.	TRBJ1-4	.	CAWSVSEKLFF	TGTGCCTGGAGTGTTAGCGAAAAACTGTTTTTT
TRBV28	few	TRBJ2-3	.	CASTVSGTRDTQYF	TGTGCCAGCACCGTATCCGGGACCAGAGATACGCAGTATTTT
TRBV7-9	.	TRBJ2-3	.	CASSLEGSVPQYF	TGTGCCAGCAGCTTAGAGGGTAGCGTCCCGCAGTATTTT